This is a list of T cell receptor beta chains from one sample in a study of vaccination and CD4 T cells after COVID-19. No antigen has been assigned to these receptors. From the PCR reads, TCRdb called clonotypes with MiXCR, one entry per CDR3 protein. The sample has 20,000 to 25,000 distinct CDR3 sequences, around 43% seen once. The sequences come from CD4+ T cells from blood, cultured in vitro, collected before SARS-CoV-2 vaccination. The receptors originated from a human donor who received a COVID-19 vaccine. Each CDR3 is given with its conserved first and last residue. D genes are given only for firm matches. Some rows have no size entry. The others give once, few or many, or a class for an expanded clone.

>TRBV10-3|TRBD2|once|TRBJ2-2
TGTGCCAGCAGACCCCTAGCGGAAAACACCGGGGAGCTGTTTTTT
CASRPLAENTGELFF
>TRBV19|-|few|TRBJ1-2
TGTGCCAGTAGTAACCAGGGTTCTGGCTACACCTTC
CASSNQGSGYTF
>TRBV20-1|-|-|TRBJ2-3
TGCAGTGCCTCGGCGGGGAGCACAGATACGCAGTATTTT
CSASAGSTDTQYF
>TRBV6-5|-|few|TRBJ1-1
TGTGCCAGCAGTTGGACAGTCGGGCAGGGGAATGAAGCTTTCTTT
CASSWTVGQGNEAFF
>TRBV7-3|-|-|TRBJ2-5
TGTGCCAGCAGCCGGTCCTGGGGAGAGACCCAGTACTTC
CASSRSWGETQYF
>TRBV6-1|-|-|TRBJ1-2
TGTGCCAGCAGTGCAGGAGGCTATGGCTACACCTTC
CASSAGGYGYTF
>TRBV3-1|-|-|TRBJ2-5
TGTGCCAGCAGCCGGGGACAAGAGACCCAGTACTTC
CASSRGQETQYF
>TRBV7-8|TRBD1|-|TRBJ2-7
TGTGCCAGCAGGAAGAGCAGGGGGCACTACGAGCAGTACTTC
CASRKSRGHYEQYF
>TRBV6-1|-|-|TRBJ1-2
TGTGCCAGCAGGACGGCGGAGTCTCCCTATGGCTACACCTTC
CASRTAESPYGYTF
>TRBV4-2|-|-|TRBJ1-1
TGTGCCAGCAGCCAAGAACTCACCAACACTGAAGCTTTCTTT
CASSQELTNTEAFF
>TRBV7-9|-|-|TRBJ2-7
TGTGCCAGCAGCTCCTCGACGGAACCCTACGAGCAGTACTTC
CASSSSTEPYEQYF
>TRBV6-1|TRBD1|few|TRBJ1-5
TGTGCCAGCGTTCGTGACAGGGTGGACGTTAGCAATCAGCCCCAGCATTTT
CASVRDRVDVSNQPQHF
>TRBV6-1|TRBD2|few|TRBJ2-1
TGTGCCAGCGGGACTAGCGGGGGGTACAATGAGCAGTTCTTC
CASGTSGGYNEQFF
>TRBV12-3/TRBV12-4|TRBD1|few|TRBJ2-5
TGTGCCAGCAGCCGGACAGGGATTCCGGAGACCCAGTACTTC
CASSRTGIPETQYF
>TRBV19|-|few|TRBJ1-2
TGTGCCAGTAGTATTGGTACTCAGAACTATGGCTACACCTTC
CASSIGTQNYGYTF
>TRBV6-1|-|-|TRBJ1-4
TGTGCCAGCAGCCGTGACGACCGAACCTCTAATGAAAAACTGTTTTTT
CASSRDDRTSNEKLFF
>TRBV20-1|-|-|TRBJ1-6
TGCAGTGCTAGAGAAGGGACTATCGGATTCTATAATTCACCCCTCCACTTT
CSAREGTIGFYNSPLHF
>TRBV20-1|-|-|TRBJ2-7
TGCAGTGCTAGCCCAGAGAGCTACGAGCAGTACTTC
CSASPESYEQYF
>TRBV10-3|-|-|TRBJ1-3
TGTGCCATCAGTGAGACCGATTCTGGAAACACCATATATTTT
CAISETDSGNTIYF
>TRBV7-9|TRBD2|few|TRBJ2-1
TGTGCCAGCAGCCTTCGGGGGGATGAGCAGTTCTTC
CASSLRGDEQFF
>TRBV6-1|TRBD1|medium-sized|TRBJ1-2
TGTGCCAGCAGACAGGGGAACTATGGCTACACCTTC
CASRQGNYGYTF
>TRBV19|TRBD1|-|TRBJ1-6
TGTGCCAGTAGTCCAAGATCCGGGACAGGGGAAACGGGGTCACCCCTCCACTTT
CASSPRSGTGETGSPLHF
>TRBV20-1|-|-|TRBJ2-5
TGCAGTGCCATAACAACGGGAGAGACCCAGTACTTC
CSAITTGETQYF
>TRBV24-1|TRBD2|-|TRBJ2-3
TGTGCCACCAGTGATCCCGCTTCTAGCGGAGCTAGCACAGATACGCAGTATTTT
CATSDPASSGASTDTQYF
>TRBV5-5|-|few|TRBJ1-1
TGTGCCAGCAGCCCCGTCGAGAGGGCTGGGTTGTGGACTGAAGCTTTCTTT
CASSPVERAGLWTEAFF
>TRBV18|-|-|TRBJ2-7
TGTGCCAGCTCACCCCTACTATCCTCCTACGAGCAGTACTTC
CASSPLLSSYEQYF
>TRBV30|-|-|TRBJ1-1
TGTGCCTGGAGTGTACTTATGAACACTGAAGCTTTCTTT
CAWSVLMNTEAFF
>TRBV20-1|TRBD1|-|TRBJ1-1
TGCAGTGCTGGCTTAGGGACAGGGTCTTTTTCCGGTGAAGCTTTCTTT
CSAGLGTGSFSGEAFF
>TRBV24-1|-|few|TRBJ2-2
TGTGCCACCAGTGATCGGGAGTTCGGACAGGTAAACACCGGGGAGCTGTTTTTT
CATSDREFGQVNTGELFF
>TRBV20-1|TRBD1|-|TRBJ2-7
TGCAGTGCTAGGGGGGACAGGGGAGGAACCTACGAGCAGTACTTC
CSARGDRGGTYEQYF
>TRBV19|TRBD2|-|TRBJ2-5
TGTGCCAGTAGTGTGGCGGGGGGGCAAGAGACCCAGTACTTC
CASSVAGGQETQYF
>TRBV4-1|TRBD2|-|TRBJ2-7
TGCGCCAGCAGCCAAGAACCGGGGGGGCTAAACGAGCAGTACTTC
CASSQEPGGLNEQYF
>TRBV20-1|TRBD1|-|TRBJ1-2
TGCAGTGCTAGTGTACGAGAACAGGGGGCGCCGGGCTACACCTTC
CSASVREQGAPGYTF
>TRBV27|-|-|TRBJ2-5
TGTGCCAGCAGCCCAACAGGGCCCTGGCGGGAGACCCAGTACTTC
CASSPTGPWRETQYF
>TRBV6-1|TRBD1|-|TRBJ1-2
TGTGCCAGCAGTCAGATGCAGGGGGCGCGTTCGGGTGGCTACACCTTC
CASSQMQGARSGGYTF
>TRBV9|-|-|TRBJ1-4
TGTGCCAGCAGCCCCGGGGGGCGGGATGAAAAACTGTTTTTT
CASSPGGRDEKLFF
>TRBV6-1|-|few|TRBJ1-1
TGTGCCAGCAGAAGAGGAGCTGAAGCTTTCTTT
CASRRGAEAFF
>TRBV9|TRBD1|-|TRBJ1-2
TGTGCCAGCAGCCTTGGGACAGGGGGCAGCTATGGCTACACCTTC
CASSLGTGGSYGYTF
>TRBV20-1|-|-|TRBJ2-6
TGCAGTGCGCAGAGGACTGGGGCCAACGTCCTGACTTTC
CSAQRTGANVLTF
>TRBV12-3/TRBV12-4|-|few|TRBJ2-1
TGTGCCAGCACTCTCACCATGAGTCTAAATGAGCAGTTCTTC
CASTLTMSLNEQFF
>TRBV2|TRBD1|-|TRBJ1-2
TGTGCCAGCAGGGCAGGGGGCAGGGGCTACACCTTC
CASRAGGRGYTF
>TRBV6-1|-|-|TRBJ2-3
TGTGCCAGCAAAGCGGGCATAGATACGCAGTATTTT
CASKAGIDTQYF
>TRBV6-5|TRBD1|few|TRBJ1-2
TGTGCCAGCAGTTGGACGGGACAGGGGGCCTACCATGGCTACACCTTC
CASSWTGQGAYHGYTF
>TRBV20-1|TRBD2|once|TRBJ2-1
TGCAGTGCTAGCAAGAGCGGGGGGGTGAGGAATGAGCAGTTCTTC
CSASKSGGVRNEQFF
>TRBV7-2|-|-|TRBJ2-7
TGTGCCAGCAGCTCACCACGGGGGGCGAATCCTTGGGAGCAGTACTTC
CASSSPRGANPWEQYF
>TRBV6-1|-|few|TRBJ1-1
TGTGCCAGCAGTGAAGTGGGACAAACTGAAGCTTTCTTT
CASSEVGQTEAFF
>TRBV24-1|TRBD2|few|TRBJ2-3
TGTGCCACCTCGTCCCCGGGGGGGGTATCGACAGATACGCAGTATTTT
CATSSPGGVSTDTQYF
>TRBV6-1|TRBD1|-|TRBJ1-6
TGTGCCAGCACCGGACAGGTCTTAAGTGCACCCCTCCACTTT
CASTGQVLSAPLHF
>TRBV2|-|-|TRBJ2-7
TGTGCCAGCAGTGCGGAGGCCCCCTACGAGCAGTACTTC
CASSAEAPYEQYF
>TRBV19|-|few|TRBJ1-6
TGTGCCAGTAGTTCGACAGGCCATTCACCCCTCCACTTT
CASSSTGHSPLHF
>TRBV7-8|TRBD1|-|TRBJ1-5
TGTGCCAGCAGCTTAGTCAGGGGGTCGAATCAGCCCCAGCATTTT
CASSLVRGSNQPQHF
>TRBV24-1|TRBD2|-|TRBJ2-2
TGTGCCACCAGTGAAGGGACTAGCTATGGGGAGCTGTTTTTT
CATSEGTSYGELFF
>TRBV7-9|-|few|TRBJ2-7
TGTGCCAGCAGCTTAGTCGTAGGGTTAGGGGAGCAGTACTTC
CASSLVVGLGEQYF
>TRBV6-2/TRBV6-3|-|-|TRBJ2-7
TGTGCCAGCGGAGGCGAGCAGTACTTC
CASGGEQYF
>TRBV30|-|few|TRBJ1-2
TGTGCCTGGAGGAGGGGGGGCTCGGATGGCTACACCTTC
CAWRRGGSDGYTF
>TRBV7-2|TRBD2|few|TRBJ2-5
TGTGCCAGCAGCTCAGGCCGATCTAGCGGGGGAGAGACCCAGTACTTC
CASSSGRSSGGETQYF
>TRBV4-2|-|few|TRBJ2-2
TGTGCCAGCAGCCAAGATAAGGCCTCCACCGGGGAGCTGTTTTTT
CASSQDKASTGELFF